Here is one T cell receptor beta chain with its context. Its antigen is as yet unknown. The entry originates in a study of cytomegalovirus exposure and HLA in healthy donors. Study-wide findings and caveats: It was found in a later analysis that first-cohort TCR clusters tended to co-occur in the 100 to 150 validation repertoires.

Sequencing used immunoSEQ multiplex PCR; TCRdb keeps in-frame clones, though not all of them. The table has about 63,000 clones, approximately 95% seen once. The germline CDR1 and CDR2 sequences are MDHEN and SYDVKM. There are 15 residues in the CDR3. Trimming stripped 5 bases from V and 2 bases from J, with 15 bases between. The chain employs TRBV28 and TRBJ1-1; unclear D gene. The receptor comes from a woman younger than 30 in good health and CMV-seropositive. Sequences were obtained from PBMCs. The CDR3 DNA reads as TGTGCCAGCAGTCCTGACCCTAGTTTTAACACTGAAGCTTTCTTT. Translation: CASSPDPSFNTEAFF.